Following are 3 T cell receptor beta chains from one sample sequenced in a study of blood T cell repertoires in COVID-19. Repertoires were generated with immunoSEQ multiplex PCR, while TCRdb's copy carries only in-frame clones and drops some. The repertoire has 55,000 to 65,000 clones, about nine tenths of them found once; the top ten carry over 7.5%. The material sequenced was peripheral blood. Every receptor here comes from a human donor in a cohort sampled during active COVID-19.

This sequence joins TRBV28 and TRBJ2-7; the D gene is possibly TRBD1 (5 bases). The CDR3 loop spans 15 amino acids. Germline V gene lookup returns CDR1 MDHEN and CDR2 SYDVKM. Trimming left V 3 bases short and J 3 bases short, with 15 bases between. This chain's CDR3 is CASSFRPGHHYEQYF. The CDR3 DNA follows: TGTGCCAGCAGTTTCCGGCCCGGACACCACTACGAGCAGTACTTC.

CDR3 in amino acids: CASSTPGTGELFF. CDR3 coding DNA: TGTGCCAGCAGCACCCCAGGAACCGGGGAGCTGTTTTTT. The chain joins TRBV6-5 to TRBJ2-2; unclear D gene. Germline V lookup: CDR1 MNHEY, CDR2 SVGAGI. The CDR3 length is 13 residues. The V end was cut by 6 bases, the J end by 5 bases, with 10 bases between.

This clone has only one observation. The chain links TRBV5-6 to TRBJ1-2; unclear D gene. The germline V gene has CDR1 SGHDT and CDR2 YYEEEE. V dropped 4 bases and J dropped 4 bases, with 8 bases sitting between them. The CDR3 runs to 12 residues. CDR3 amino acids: CASSTGAYGYTF. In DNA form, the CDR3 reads TGTGCCAGCAGCACGGGAGCCTATGGCTACACCTTC.